These 22 T cell receptor beta chains were all obtained from the same sample, sequenced in a study of blood T cell repertoires in COVID-19. The data were produced by immunoSEQ multiplex PCR, yet TCRdb's version contains in-frame clones alone and is incomplete. The repertoire holds roughly 100,000 clones, with 82% as singletons. The sample comprised peripheral blood. The receptors originated from a man aged 80 or over with acute or convalescent COVID-19.

This clone showed up just a few times. The genes are TRBV9 and TRBJ1-3; D gene unclear. The V end lost 3 bases, the J end lost 1 base, and 5 bases lay between the germline ends. Germline V CDR1 and CDR2: SGDLS, YYNGEE. The CDR3 length is 13 residues. The CDR3 nucleotides read TGTGCCAGCAGCGCGCTATCTGGAAACACCATATATTTT. It yields the protein CASSALSGNTIYF.

V gene TRBV5-1 combines with J gene TRBJ2-7; D is perhaps TRBD2 (6 bases). Per germline, CDR1 SGHRS and CDR2 YFSETQ. V lost 0 bases and J 6 bases, leaving 22 bases between the germline ends. The CDR3 extends over 17 amino acids. CDR3 sequence (DNA): TGCGCCAGCAGCTTGGCCGGGGTTAGCGGAGCTGGGGGCGAGCAGTACTTC. It yields the protein CASSLAGVSGAGGEQYF.

The V call is TRBV4-3, the J call TRBJ2-3; 7 bases map to TRBD2. The CDR3 is 16 amino acids. Trimming took 0 bases from V and 8 from J; bases not matched to a gene: 11. Germline CDR1 and CDR2: LGHNA and YSLEER. The CDR3: CASSQDLASGELTQYF. The CDR3 DNA reads TGCGCCAGCAGCCAAGATTTGGCTAGCGGAGAACTTACGCAGTATTTT.

CDR3 nucleotide sequence: TGTGCCACCAGCAGAGGGGACACGAGCTATGGCTACACCTTC. Its translation: CATSRGDTSYGYTF. The genes are TRBV15 and TRBJ1-2, with D possibly matching TRBD1 (6 bases). CDR3 length equals 14 residues. CDR1 is LNHNV, CDR2 YYDKDF, per germline (reference sequence). V shed 1 base and J shed 4 bases, with 10 bases lying between them.

The chain carries TRBV18 and TRBJ2-7, with 7 bases aligning to TRBD1. V gave up 2 bases and J gave up 3 bases; unmatched junction bases: 4. The CDR3 sequence is 14 residues long. The germline CDR1 and CDR2 sequences are KGHSH and LQKENI. CDR3 sequence reads: CASSPGTAYYEQYF. DNA of the CDR3: TGTGCCAGCTCACCAGGGACAGCTTACTACGAGCAGTACTTC.

This chain links TRBV18 with TRBJ2-3, with TRBD1 matching 7 bases. Germline CDR1 reads KGHSH; CDR2 reads LQKENI. V shed 3 bases and J 0 bases; nucleotides not matched to a gene: 3. The CDR3 has 15 amino acids. CDR3 sequence: CASSPGTASTDTQYF. The CDR3 nucleotides are TGTGCCAGCTCACCCGGGACAGCTAGCACAGATACGCAGTATTTT.

The gene calls are TRBV11-2 and TRBJ1-1; D gene unclear. This CDR3 comprises 16 residues. From germline, CDR1 is SGHAT and CDR2 FQNNGV. The ends were cut back, 4 bases at V and 3 bases at J, with 18 bases in the middle. This CDR3 reads CASSYSSGRRDTEAFF. The CDR3 nucleotides are TGTGCCAGCAGCTACTCCTCCGGCCGCCGGGACACTGAAGCTTTCTTT.

The chain carries TRBV28 and TRBJ1-1; 7 bases agree with TRBD1. The germline CDR1 and CDR2 sequences are MDHEN and SYDVKM. The CDR3 loop spans 15 amino acids. With V trimmed by 4 bases and J by 4 bases, 9 bases remained unmatched. The CDR3 reads CASSSGTVVLTEAFF. The DNA of the CDR3 is TGTGCCAGCAGTTCAGGGACAGTAGTTCTCACTGAAGCTTTCTTT.

The rearrangement links TRBV28 to TRBJ2-7, with no clear D. V was pared by 1 base and J by 2 bases, with 9 bases between. Germline CDR1 MDHEN, CDR2 SYDVKM. This CDR3 has 14 amino acids. This CDR3 reads CASSLLRKTYEQYF. Written as DNA, the CDR3 is TGTGCCAGCAGTTTATTGAGGAAGACCTACGAGCAGTACTTC.

CDR3 coding DNA: TGCGCCAGCAGCGCCCTGGACAGGCAGTTCGCTGAAGCTTTCTTT. It encodes CASSALDRQFAEAFF. The chain carries TRBV5-1 and TRBJ1-1; 7 bases fit TRBD1. Germline V gene lookup returns CDR1 SGHRS and CDR2 YFSETQ. This CDR3 is built from 15 residues. Losses at the gene ends were 4 bases for V and 6 bases for J; bases not matched to a gene: 12. The complete variable domain, with remaining parts taken from reference TRBV5-1 and TRBJ1-1, reads KAGVTQTPRYLIKTRGQQVTLSCSPISGHRSVSWYQQTPGQGLQFLFEYFSETQRNKGNFPGRFSGRQFSNSRSEMNVSTLELGDSALYLCASSALDRQFAEAFFGQGTRLTVV.

V is TRBV7-8 and J is TRBJ1-3, with D possibly being TRBD1 (5 bases). V was clipped by 10 bases and J by 0 bases, with 16 bases between them. Germline assignment: CDR1 SGHVS and CDR2 FQNEAQ. This CDR3 spans 15 amino acids. DNA for the CDR3: TGTGCCACCCTGGTGGGGCGCTTCTCTGGAAACACCATATATTTT. Translated, it gives CATLVGRFSGNTIYF.

This clone has a single count. The V gene is TRBV19, the J gene TRBJ1-2; D is undetermined. The germline gives CDR1 LNHDA, CDR2 SQIVND (reference sequence). CDR3 length equals 13 residues. V was trimmed by 4 bases and J by 6 bases, leaving 12 bases between them. In nucleotides, the CDR3 is TGTGCCAGTAGTACACCCTCAGGAAATGGCTACACCTTC. Amino acid sequence: CASSTPSGNGYTF.

This sequence joins TRBV20-1 and TRBJ2-7; TRBD1 agrees at 7 bases. Trimming removed 3 bases from V and 6 bases from J; junction bases left unmatched: 11. CDR3 length: 14 residues. Germline CDR1 and CDR2: DFQATT and SNEGSKA (reference sequence). The CDR3 coding sequence is TGCAGTGCTAGTAACAGGGGAGTAATGGGCGAGCAGTACTTC. It yields the protein CSASNRGVMGEQYF.

The CDR3 nucleotides are TGCGCCAGCAGTGATTTCGCCGGGGAGCTGTTTTTT. Translated, it gives CASSDFAGELFF. The chain uses TRBV10-1 and TRBJ2-2, with D hard to call. CDR3 length equals 12 residues. Germline values: CDR1 WNHNN, CDR2 SYGVQD (reference sequence). Trimming took 3 bases from V and 6 from J, leaving 5 bases between them.

The chain links TRBV7-9 to TRBJ1-1, with D perhaps TRBD1 (5 bases). Germline V lookup: CDR1 SEHNR, CDR2 FQNEAQ (reference sequence). CDR3 length equals 14 residues. V lost 5 bases and J 0 bases, leaving 10 bases between the germline ends. The CDR3 spells CASSQTAMNTEAFF. As DNA, the CDR3 is TGTGCCAGCAGCCAGACAGCAATGAACACTGAAGCTTTCTTT.

This rearrangement joins TRBV7-2 to TRBJ1-6; TRBD1 aligns across 7 bases. The J segment lost 3 bases and the V segment lost 5 bases, leaving 10 bases of the junction unmatched. Germline V gives CDR1 SGHTA, CDR2 FQGNSA. The CDR3 loop spans 17 amino acids. This chain's CDR3 is CASSRKFGTDYNSPLHF. For the CDR3, the DNA is TGTGCCAGCAGCCGTAAATTCGGGACAGACTATAATTCACCCCTCCACTTT.

The chain is built from TRBV18 and TRBJ2-2, with 7 bases aligning to TRBD2. V trimming: 4 bases; J trimming: 4 bases; junction bases outside the gene matches: 3. The length of the CDR3 is 14 residues. Germline V gene data show CDR1 as KGHSH and CDR2 as LQKENI. CDR3 sequence (DNA): TGTGCCAGCTCACGCCTAGCGGTCACCGGGGAGCTGTTTTTT. Residues: CASSRLAVTGELFF.

The rearrangement links TRBV28 to TRBJ1-1, with TRBD1 matching over 7 bases. The CDR3 spans 14 residues. With V trimmed by 2 bases and J by 6 bases, 6 bases remained unmatched. Germline V lookup: CDR1 MDHEN, CDR2 SYDVKM. The CDR3 is CASSLDRVRAEAFF. DNA for the CDR3: TGTGCCAGCAGTTTAGACAGGGTGAGGGCTGAAGCTTTCTTT.

The rearrangement links TRBV28 to TRBJ2-1; no clear D. CDR1 MDHEN and CDR2 SYDVKM come from the germline V gene. V was shortened by 5 bases and J by 6 bases, with 11 bases between the two germline ends. This CDR3 is built from 13 residues. CDR3 protein: CASSPLGPNEQFF. In DNA, the CDR3 is TGTGCCAGCAGTCCCCTTGGGCCCAATGAGCAGTTCTTC.

CDR3 nucleotides: TGTGCCAGCAGTCTCGGGAAAAGTGGTGAGTTCTTC. Translation gives CASSLGKSGEFF. The chain is built from TRBV7-8 and TRBJ2-1; the D gene is possibly TRBD2 (5 bases). The ends were cut back, 6 bases at V and 14 bases at J, with 17 bases in the middle. In germline, CDR1 is SGHVS, CDR2 FQNEAQ. CDR3 length: 12 amino acids.

The rearrangement links TRBV18 to TRBJ1-1, with TRBD1 matching over 10 bases. With 3 bases clipped from V and 1 base from J, the junction kept 5 bases outside the gene matches. This CDR3 is built from 16 residues. CDR1 is KGHSH and CDR2 is LQKENI in the germline V gene. The CDR3 spells CASSPDRGRGNTEAFF. The CDR3 bases are TGTGCCAGCTCACCTGACAGGGGGCGAGGGAACACTGAAGCTTTCTTT.

The chain links TRBV7-2 to TRBJ1-3, with no clear D. CDR1 and CDR2 from the germline V gene are SGHTA and FQGNSA. V lost 5 bases and J 0 bases, leaving 14 bases between the germline ends. CDR3 length: 16 amino acids. In DNA form, the CDR3 reads TGTGCCAGCAGCCAAAGGGAGGGAGGCTCTGGAAACACCATATATTTT. This sequence encodes CASSQREGGSGNTIYF.